This section outlines one T cell receptor beta chain sequence together with its context. This entry comes from a study of blood T cell repertoires in COVID-19. Across the whole study: The United States, Italy and Spain supplied acute and convalescent COVID-19 samples. PBMCs, B-cell-depleted T cells, or T cells provided the cDNA or gDNA that made up the material.

Germline CDR1 and CDR2: SQVTM and ANQGSEA. Trimming took 3 bases from V and 6 from J; bases not matched to a gene: 11. This CDR3 is 16 amino acids long. Per the authors' pipeline: The authors estimated nucleated cell counts from reference gene primer amplification. Some clones are missing from TCRdb's copy, which holds only in-frame ones; the method was immunoSEQ multiplex PCR. V and J calls and clone size are copied from that table; D and trimming were computed from the DNA. The sample shows about 170,000 clones, around 80% of them seen only once. One Seattle source followed patients from active infection through their disease course.

V gene TRBV29-1 combines with J gene TRBJ1-5; TRBD1 matches 10 bases. The source is a woman aged 70 to 79 with COVID-19, enrolled during active disease. The sequencing input was peripheral blood. This CDR3 is CSVEGTGTGVSQPQHF. DNA for the CDR3: TGCAGCGTTGAGGGTACAGGGACAGGGGTCAGTCAGCCCCAGCATTTT.